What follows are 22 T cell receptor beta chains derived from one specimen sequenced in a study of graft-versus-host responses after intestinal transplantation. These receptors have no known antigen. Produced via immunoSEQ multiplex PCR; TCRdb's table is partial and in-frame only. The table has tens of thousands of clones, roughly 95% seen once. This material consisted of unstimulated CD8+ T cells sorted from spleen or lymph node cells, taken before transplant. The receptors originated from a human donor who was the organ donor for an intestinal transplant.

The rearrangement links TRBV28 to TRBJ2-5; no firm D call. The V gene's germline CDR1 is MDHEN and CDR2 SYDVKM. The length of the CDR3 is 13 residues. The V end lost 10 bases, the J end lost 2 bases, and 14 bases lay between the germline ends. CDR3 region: CAINPRLQETQYF. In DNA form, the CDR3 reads TGTGCCATCAACCCGAGGCTGCAAGAGACCCAGTACTTC.

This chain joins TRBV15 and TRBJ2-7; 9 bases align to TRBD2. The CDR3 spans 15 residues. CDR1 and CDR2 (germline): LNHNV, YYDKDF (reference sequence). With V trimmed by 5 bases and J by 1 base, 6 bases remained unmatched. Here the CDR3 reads CATSGGGAKSYEQYF. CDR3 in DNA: TGTGCCACCAGCGGCGGGGGGGCTAAATCCTACGAGCAGTACTTC.

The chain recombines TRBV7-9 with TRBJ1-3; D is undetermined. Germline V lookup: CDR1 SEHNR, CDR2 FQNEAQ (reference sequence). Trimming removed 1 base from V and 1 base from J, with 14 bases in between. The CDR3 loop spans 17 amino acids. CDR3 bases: TGTGCCAGCAGCTTAGGAGGTTTAGGCGCGTCTGGAAACACCATATATTTT. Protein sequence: CASSLGGLGASGNTIYF.

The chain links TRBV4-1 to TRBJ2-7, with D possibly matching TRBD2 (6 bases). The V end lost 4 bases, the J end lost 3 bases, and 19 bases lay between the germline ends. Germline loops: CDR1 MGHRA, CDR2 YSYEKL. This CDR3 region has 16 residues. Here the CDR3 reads CASSPRSGELSYEQYF. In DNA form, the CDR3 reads TGCGCCAGCAGCCCACGTTCGGGGGAATTAAGCTACGAGCAGTACTTC.

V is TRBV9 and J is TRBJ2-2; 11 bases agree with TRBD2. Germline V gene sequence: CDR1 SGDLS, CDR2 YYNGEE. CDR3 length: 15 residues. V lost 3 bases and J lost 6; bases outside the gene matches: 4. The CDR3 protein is CASSGSGGASGELFF. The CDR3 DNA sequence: TGTGCCAGCAGCGGTAGCGGGGGGGCCTCCGGGGAGCTGTTTTTT.

As DNA, the CDR3 is TGTGCCTGGACTCGGACAGGGGGCGTTACAGATACGCAGTATTTT. This encodes CAWTRTGGVTDTQYF. The gene calls are TRBV30 and TRBJ2-3; 11 positions agree with TRBD1. V dropped 4 bases and J dropped 3; count of bases not matched to a gene: 6. CDR3 length: 15 residues. Germline V gene lookup returns CDR1 GTSNPN and CDR2 SVGIG (reference sequence).

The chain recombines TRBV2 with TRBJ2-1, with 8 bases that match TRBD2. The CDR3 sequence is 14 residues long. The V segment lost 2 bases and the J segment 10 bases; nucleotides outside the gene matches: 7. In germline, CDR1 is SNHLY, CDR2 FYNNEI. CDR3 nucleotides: TGTGCCAGCAGTGAAACCGGGGGGGCCCAAGAGCAGTTCTTC. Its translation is CASSETGGAQEQFF. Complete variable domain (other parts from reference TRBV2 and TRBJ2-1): EPEVTQTPSHQVTQMGQEVILRCVPISNHLYFYWYRQILGQKVEFLVSFYNNEISEKSEIFDDQFSVERPDGSNFTLKIRSTKLEDSAMYFCASSETGGAQEQFFGPGTRLTVL.

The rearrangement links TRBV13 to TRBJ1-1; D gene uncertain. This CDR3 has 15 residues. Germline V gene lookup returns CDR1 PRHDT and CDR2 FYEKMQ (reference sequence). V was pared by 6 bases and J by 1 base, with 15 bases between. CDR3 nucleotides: TGTGCCAGCAGTGACGCCGGTTCGGGGAACACTGAAGCTTTCTTT. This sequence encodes CASSDAGSGNTEAFF.

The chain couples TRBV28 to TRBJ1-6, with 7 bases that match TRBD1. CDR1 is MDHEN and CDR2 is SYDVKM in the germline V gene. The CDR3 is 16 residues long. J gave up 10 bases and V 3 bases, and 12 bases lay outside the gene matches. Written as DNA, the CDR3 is TGTGCCAGCAGTTTCCCATCTTCAGGGGGTGGATCACCCCTCCACTTT. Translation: CASSFPSSGGGSPLHF.

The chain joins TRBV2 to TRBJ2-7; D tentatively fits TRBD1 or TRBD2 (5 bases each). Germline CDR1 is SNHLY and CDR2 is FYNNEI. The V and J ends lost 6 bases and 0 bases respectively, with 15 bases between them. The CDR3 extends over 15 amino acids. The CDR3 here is CASRTGLAASYEQYF. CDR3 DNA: TGTGCCAGCAGGACGGGGCTAGCCGCCTCCTACGAGCAGTACTTC.

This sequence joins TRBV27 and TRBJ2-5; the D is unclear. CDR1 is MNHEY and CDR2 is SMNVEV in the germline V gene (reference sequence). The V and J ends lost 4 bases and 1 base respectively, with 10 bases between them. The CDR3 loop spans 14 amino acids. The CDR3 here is CASSSRAIQETQYF. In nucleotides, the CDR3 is TGTGCCAGCAGTTCTCGAGCCATCCAAGAGACCCAGTACTTC.

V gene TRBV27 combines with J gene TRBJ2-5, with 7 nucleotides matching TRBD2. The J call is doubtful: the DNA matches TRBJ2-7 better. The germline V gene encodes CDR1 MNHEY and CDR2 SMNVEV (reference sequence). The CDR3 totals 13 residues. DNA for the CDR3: TGTGCCAGCAGTAGGGACTACCCCTACGAGCAGTACTTC. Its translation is CASSRDYPYEQYF.

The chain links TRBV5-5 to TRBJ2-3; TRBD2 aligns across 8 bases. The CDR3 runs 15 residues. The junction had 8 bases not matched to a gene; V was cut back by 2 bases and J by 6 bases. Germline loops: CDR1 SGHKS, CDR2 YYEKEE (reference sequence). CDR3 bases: TGTGCCAGCAGCTTCGGCGGGGGGCCTGGGGATACGCAGTATTTT. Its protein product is CASSFGGGPGDTQYF.

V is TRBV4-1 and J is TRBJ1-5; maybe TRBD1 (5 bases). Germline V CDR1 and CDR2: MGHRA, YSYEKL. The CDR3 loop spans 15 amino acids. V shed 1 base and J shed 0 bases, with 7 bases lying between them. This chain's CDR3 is CASSQGGFSNQPQHF. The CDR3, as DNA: TGCGCCAGCAGCCAAGGGGGCTTTAGCAATCAGCCCCAGCATTTT.

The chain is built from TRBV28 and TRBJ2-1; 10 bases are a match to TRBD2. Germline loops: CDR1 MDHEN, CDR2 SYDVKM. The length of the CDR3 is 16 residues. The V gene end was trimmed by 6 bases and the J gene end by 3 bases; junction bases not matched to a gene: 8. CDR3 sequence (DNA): TGTGCCAGCAGCCCAAGCGGGGGGGCCCTCTACAATGAGCAGTTCTTC. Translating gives CASSPSGGALYNEQFF.

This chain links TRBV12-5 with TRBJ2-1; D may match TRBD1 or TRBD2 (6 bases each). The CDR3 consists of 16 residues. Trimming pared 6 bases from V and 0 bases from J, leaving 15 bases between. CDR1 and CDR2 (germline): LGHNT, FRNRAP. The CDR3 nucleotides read TGTGCTAGTGGAAAAGGGGGGTCCAACTCCTACAATGAGCAGTTCTTC. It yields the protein CASGKGGSNSYNEQFF.

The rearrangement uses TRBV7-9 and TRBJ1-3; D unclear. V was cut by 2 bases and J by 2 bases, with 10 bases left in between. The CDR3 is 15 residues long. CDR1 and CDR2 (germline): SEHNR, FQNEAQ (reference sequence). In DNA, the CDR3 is TGTGCCAGCAGCTTAACAGTCAACCCTGGAAACACCATATATTTT. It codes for CASSLTVNPGNTIYF.

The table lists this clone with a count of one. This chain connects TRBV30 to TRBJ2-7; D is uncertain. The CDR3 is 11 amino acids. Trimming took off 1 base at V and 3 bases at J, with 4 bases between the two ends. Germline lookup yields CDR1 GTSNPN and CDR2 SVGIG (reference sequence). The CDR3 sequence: CAWSAVYEQYF. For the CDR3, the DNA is TGTGCCTGGAGTGCGGTCTACGAGCAGTACTTC.

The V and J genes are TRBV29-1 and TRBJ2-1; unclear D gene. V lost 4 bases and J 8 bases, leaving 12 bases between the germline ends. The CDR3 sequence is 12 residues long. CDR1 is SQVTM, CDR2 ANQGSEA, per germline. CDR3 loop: CSVGGIEYEQFF. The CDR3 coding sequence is TGCAGCGTTGGTGGTATAGAGTATGAGCAGTTCTTC.

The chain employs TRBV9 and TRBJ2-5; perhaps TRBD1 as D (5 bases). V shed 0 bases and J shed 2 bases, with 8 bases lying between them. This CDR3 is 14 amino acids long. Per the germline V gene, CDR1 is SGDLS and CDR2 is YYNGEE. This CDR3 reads CASSVEGIQETQYF. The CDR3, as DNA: TGTGCCAGCAGCGTAGAGGGGATACAAGAGACCCAGTACTTC.

The CDR3: CASSTQTGTFTEAFF. CDR3 nucleotide sequence: TGTGCCAGCAGCACACAGACAGGGACTTTCACTGAAGCTTTCTTT. V is TRBV9 and J is TRBJ1-1; 7 positions match TRBD1. Germline values: CDR1 SGDLS, CDR2 YYNGEE. The CDR3 consists of 15 residues. J was trimmed by 4 bases and V by 4 bases; bases with no gene match: 10.

The chain's CDR3 is CASSFPTVNQPQHF. The DNA for the CDR3 is TGTGCCAGCAGTTTTCCGACAGTTAATCAGCCCCAGCATTTT. This chain uses TRBV28 with TRBJ1-5; D might be TRBD1 (5 bases). The germline gives CDR1 MDHEN, CDR2 SYDVKM. V shed 3 bases and J shed 4 bases, with 10 bases lying between them. CDR3 length equals 14 residues.